A single T cell receptor (beta chain) is shown here with its context. This sample stems from a study of cytomegalovirus exposure and HLA in healthy donors. The trim removed 5 bases at V and 2 bases at J, leaving 5 bases unmatched. The V gene's germline CDR1 is SGHTA and CDR2 FQGNSA. The CDR3 is 14 residues long. It was with 60 Vbeta and 13 Jbeta primers that the PCR ran. Sequencing used immunoSEQ multiplex PCR; TCRdb keeps in-frame clones, though not all of them. This sample carries about 180,000 clones, around 77% of them seen once, and the ten largest clones take 2.4%. The TCR was taken from a man aged 60-69 years in good health and CMV-seronegative. The specimen was PBMCs. J is TRBJ2-7 and V is TRBV7-2; TRBD1 agrees at 8 bases. The CDR3 loop reads CASSPGTGTYEQYF. In DNA, the CDR3 is TGTGCCAGCAGCCCAGGGACAGGAACCTACGAGCAGTACTTC.